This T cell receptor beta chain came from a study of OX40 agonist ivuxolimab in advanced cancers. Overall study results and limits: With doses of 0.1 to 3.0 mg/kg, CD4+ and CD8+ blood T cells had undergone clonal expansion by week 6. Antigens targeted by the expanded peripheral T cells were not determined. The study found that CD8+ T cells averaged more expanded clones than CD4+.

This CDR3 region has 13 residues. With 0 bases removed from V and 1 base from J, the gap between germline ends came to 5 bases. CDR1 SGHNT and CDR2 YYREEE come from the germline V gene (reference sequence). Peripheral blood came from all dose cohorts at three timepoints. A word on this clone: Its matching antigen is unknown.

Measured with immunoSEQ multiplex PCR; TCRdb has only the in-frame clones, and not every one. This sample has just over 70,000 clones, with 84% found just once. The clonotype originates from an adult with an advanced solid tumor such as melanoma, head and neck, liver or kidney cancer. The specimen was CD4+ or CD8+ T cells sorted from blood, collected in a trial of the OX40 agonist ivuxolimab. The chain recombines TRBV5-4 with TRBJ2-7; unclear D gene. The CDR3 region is CASSLVPSYEQYF. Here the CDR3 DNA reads TGTGCCAGCAGCTTGGTTCCGTCCTACGAGCAGTACTTC.